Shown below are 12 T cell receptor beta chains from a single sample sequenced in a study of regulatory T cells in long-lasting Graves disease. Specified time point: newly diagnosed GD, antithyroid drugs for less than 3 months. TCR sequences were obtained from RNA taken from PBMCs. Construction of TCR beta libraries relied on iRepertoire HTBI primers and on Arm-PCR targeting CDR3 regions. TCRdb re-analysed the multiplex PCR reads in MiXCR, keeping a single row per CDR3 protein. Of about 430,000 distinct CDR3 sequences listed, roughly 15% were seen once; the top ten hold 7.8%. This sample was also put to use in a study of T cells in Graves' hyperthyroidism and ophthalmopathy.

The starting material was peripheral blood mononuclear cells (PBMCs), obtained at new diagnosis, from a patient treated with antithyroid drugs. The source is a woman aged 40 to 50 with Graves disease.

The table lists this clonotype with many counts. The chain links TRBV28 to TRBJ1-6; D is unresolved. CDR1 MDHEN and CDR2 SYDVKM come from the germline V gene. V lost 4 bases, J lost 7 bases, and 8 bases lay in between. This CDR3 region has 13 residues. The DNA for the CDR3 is TGTGCCAGCAGTTATGGGGTGAATTCACCCCTCCACTTT. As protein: CASSYGVNSPLHF.

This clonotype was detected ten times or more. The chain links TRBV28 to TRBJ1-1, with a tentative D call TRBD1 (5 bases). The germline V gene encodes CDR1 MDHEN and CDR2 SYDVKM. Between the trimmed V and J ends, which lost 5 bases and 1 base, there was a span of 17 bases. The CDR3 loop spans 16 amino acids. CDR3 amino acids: CASSPTAGPGNTEAFF. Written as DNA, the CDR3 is TGTGCCAGCAGTCCAACAGCAGGGCCCGGGAACACTGAAGCTTTCTTT.

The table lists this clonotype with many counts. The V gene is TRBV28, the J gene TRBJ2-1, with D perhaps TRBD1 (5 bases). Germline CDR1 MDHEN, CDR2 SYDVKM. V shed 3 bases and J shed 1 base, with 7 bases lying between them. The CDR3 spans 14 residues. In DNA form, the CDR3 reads TGTGCCAGCAGTTTGCAGGGATCCTACAATGAGCAGTTCTTC. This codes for CASSLQGSYNEQFF.

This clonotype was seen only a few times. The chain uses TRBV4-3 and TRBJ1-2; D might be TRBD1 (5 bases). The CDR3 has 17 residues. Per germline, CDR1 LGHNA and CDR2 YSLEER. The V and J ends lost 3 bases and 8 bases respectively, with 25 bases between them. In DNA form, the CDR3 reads TGCGCCAGCAGCCAGGCCGAGGGACCCCGGTCGGTAGGAGGCTACACCTTC. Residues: CASSQAEGPRSVGGYTF.

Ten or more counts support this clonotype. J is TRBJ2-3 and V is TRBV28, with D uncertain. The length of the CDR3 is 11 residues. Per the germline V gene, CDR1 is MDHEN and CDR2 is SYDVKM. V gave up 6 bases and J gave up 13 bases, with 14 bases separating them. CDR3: CASSSNPIEYF. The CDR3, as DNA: TGTGCCAGCAGCTCCAACCCTATCGAGTATTTT. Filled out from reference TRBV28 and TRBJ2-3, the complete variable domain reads DVKVTQSSRYLVKRTGEKVFLECVQDMDHENMFWYRQDPGLGLRLIYFSYDVKMKEKGDIPEGYSVSREKKERFSLILESASTNQTSMYLCASSSNPIEYFGPGTRLTVL.

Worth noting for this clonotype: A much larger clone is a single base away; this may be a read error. CDR3 bases: TGTGCCAGCTCACCACCTTCACTAACGGGAGGTGGTAATGAGCAGTTCTTC. This sequence encodes CASSPPSLTGGGNEQFF. This chain links TRBV18 with TRBJ2-1; 7 nucleotides agree with TRBD2. The CDR3 extends over 17 amino acids. V lost 0 bases to trimming and J lost 7 bases; unmatched junction nucleotides: 12. Germline values: CDR1 KGHSH, CDR2 LQKENI.

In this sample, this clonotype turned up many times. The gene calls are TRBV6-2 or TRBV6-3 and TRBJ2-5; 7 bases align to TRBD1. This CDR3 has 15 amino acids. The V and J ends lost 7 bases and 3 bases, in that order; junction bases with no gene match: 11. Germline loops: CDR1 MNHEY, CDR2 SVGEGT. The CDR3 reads CASTRDRLGEETQYF. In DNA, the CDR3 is TGTGCCAGCACCCGGGACAGATTGGGGGAAGAGACCCAGTACTTC.

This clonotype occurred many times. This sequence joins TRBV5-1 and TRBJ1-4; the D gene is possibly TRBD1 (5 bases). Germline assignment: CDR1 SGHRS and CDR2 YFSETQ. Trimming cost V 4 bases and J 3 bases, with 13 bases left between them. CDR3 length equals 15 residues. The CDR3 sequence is CASSTSGTANEKLFF. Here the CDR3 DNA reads TGCGCCAGCAGCACCTCCGGGACGGCTAATGAAAAACTGTTTTTT.

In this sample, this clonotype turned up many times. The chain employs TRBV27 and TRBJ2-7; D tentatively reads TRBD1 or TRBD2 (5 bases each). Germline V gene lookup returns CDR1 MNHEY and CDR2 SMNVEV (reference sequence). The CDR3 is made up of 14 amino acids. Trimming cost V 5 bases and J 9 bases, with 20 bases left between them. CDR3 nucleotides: TGTGCCAGCAGTCCTGGGACCGACCGAATTCCGCAGTACTTC. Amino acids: CASSPGTDRIPQYF.

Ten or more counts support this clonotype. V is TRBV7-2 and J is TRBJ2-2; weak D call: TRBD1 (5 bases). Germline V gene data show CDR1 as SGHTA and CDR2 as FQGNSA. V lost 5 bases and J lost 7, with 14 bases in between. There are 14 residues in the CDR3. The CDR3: CASSLESGFGELFF. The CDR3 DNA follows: TGTGCCAGCAGCCTGGAATCAGGGTTCGGGGAGCTGTTTTTT. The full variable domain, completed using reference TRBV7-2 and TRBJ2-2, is GAGVSQSPSNKVTEKGKDVELRCDPISGHTALYWYRQSLGQGLEFLIYFQGNSAPDKSGLPSDRFSAERTGGSVSTLTIQRTQQEDSAVYLCASSLESGFGELFFGEGSRLTVL.

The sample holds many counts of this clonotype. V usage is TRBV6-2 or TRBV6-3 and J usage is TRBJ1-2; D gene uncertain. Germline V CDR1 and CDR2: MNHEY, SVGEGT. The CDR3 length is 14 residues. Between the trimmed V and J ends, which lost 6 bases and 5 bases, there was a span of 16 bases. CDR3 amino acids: CASRGTEHLYGYTF. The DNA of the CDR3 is TGTGCCAGCAGAGGTACAGAGCATTTATATGGCTACACCTTC.

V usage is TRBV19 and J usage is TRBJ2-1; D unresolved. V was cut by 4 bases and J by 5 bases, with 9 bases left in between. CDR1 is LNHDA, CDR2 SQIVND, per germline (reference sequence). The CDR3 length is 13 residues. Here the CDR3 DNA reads TGTGCCAGTAGTAAGTCCGATAACAATGAGCAGTTCTTC. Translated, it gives CASSKSDNNEQFF.